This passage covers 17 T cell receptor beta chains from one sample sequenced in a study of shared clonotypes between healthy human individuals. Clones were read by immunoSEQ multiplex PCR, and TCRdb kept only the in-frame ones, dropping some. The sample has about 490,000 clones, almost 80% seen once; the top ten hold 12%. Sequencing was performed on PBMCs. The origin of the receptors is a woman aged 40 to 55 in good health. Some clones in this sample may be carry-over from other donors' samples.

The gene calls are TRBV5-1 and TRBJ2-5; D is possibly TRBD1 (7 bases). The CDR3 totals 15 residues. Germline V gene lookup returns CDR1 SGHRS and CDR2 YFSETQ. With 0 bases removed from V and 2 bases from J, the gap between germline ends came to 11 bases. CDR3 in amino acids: CASSLVQGGQETQYF. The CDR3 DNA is TGCGCCAGCAGCTTGGTGCAGGGGGGTCAAGAGACCCAGTACTTC.

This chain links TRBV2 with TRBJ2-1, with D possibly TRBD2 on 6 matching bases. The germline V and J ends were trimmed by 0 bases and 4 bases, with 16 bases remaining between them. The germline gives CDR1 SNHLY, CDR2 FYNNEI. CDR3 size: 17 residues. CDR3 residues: CASSEAGSSGAYNEQFF. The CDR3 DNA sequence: TGTGCCAGCAGTGAAGCTGGCAGTAGCGGAGCATACAATGAGCAGTTCTTC.

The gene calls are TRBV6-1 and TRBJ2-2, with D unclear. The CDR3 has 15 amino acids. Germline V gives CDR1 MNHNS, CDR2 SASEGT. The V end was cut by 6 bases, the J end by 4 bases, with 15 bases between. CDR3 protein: CASSKDPGGTGELFF. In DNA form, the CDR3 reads TGTGCCAGCAGCAAGGACCCTGGCGGCACCGGGGAGCTGTTTTTT.

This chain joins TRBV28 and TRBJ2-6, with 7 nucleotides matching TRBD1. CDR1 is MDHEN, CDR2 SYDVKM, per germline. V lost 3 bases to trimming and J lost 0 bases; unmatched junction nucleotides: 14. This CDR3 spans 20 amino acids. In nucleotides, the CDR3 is TGTGCCAGCAGTTTTGTCAAACCGGGACAGTCATTCTCTGGGGCCAACGTCCTGACTTTC. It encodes CASSFVKPGQSFSGANVLTF.

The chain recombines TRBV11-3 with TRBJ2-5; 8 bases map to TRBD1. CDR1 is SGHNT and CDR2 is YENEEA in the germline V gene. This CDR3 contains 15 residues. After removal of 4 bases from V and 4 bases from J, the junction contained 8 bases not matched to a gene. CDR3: CASSSPATGGETQYF. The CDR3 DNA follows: TGTGCCAGCAGCTCCCCTGCCACAGGGGGAGAGACCCAGTACTTC.

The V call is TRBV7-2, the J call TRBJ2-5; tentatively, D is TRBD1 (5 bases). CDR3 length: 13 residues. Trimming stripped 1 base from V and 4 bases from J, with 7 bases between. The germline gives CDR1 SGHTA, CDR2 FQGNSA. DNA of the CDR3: TGTGCCAGCAGCTTAGACAGGCGAGAGACCCAGTACTTC. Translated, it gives CASSLDRRETQYF.

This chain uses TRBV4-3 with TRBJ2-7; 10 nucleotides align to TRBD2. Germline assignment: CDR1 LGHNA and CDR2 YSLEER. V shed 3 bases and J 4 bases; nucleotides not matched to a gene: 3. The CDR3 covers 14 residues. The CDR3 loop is CASSHASGSYEQYF. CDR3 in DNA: TGCGCCAGCAGCCACGCTAGCGGGAGTTACGAGCAGTACTTC.

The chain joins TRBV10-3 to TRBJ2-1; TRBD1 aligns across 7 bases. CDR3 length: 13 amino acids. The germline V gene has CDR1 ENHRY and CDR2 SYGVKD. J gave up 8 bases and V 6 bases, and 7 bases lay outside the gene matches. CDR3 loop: CAISAGQADEQFF. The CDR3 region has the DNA TGTGCCATCAGCGCTGGACAGGCTGATGAGCAGTTCTTC.

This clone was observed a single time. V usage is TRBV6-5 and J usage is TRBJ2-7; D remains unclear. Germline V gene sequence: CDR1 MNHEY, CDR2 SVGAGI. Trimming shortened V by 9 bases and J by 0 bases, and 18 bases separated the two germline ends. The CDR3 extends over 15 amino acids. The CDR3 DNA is TGTGCCAGTCAAAGAGCCAAGGATAGCTCCTACGAGCAGTACTTC. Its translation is CASQRAKDSSYEQYF.

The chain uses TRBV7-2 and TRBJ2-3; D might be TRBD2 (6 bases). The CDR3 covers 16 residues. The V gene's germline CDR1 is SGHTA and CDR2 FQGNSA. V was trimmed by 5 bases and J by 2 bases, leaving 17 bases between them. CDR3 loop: CASSGRIAGYTDTQYF. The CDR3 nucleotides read TGTGCCAGCAGCGGCCGGATCGCGGGGTACACAGATACGCAGTATTTT.

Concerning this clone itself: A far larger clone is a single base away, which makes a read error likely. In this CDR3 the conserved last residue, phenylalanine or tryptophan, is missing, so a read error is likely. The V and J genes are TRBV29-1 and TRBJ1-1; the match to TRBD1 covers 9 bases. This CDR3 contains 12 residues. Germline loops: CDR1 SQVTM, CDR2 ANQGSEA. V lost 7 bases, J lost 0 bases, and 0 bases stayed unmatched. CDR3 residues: CSGDRVNTEAFL. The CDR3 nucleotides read TGCAGCGGGGACAGGGTGAACACTGAAGCTTTCCTT.

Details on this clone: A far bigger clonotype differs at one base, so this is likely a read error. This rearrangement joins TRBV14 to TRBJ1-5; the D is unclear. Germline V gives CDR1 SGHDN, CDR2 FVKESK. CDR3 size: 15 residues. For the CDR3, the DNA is TGTGCCGGCAGCCTTGACATGGATAGCAATCAGCCCCAGCATTTT. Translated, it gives CAGSLDMDSNQPQHF.

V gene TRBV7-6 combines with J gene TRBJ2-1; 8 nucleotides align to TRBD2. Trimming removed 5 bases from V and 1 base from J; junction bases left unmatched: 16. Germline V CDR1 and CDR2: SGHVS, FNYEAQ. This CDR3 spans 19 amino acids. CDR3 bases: TGTGCCAGCAGCCGATCCTCCGGTAGCGGGATCGGGTCCTACAATGAGCAGTTCTTC. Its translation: CASSRSSGSGIGSYNEQFF.

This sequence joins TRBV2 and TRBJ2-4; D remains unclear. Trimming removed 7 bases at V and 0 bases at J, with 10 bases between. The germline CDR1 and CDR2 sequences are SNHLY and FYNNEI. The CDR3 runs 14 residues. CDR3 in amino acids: CASTQVLAKNIQYF. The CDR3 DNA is TGTGCCAGCACGCAGGTACTAGCCAAAAACATTCAGTACTTC. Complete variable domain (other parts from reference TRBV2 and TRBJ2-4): EPEVTQTPSHQVTQMGQEVILRCVPISNHLYFYWYRQILGQKVEFLVSFYNNEISEKSEIFDDQFSVERPDGSNFTLKIRSTKLEDSAMYFCASTQVLAKNIQYFGAGTRLSVL.

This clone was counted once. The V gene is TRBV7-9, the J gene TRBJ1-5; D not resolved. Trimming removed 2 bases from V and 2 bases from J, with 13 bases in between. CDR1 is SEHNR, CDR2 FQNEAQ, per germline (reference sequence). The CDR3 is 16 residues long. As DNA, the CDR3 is TGTGCCAGCAGCTTATACGGGCGCGGGGGCAATCAGCCCCAGCATTTT. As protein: CASSLYGRGGNQPQHF.

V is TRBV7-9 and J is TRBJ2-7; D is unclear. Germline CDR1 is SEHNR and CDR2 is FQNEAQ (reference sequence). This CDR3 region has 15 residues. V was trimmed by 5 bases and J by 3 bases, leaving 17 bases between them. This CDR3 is CASSPFQAASYEQYF. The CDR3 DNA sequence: TGTGCCAGCAGCCCTTTTCAGGCAGCGAGCTACGAGCAGTACTTC. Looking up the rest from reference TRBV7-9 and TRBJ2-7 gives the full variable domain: DTGVSQNPRHKITKRGQNVTFRCDPISEHNRLYWYRQTLGQGPEFLTYFQNEAQLEKSRLLSDRFSAERPKGSFSTLEIQRTEQGDSAMYLCASSPFQAASYEQYFGPGTRLTVT.

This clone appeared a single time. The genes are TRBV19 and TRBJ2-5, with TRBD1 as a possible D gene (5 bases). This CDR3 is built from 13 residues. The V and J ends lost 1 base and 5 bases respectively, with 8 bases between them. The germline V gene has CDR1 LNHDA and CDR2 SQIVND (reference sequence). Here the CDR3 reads CASSIGQPETQYF. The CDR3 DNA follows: TGTGCCAGTAGTATAGGACAGCCGGAGACCCAGTACTTC.